The source of this T cell receptor (beta chain) is a study of blood T cell repertoires in COVID-19. Overall study: Sites in the United States, Italy and Spain provided acute and convalescent COVID-19 samples. Sources were T cells, B-cell-depleted T cells, or PBMCs; the material itself was cDNA or gDNA.

As processed by the authors: Amplification with reference gene primers provided the estimates of nucleated cell counts. The data were produced by immunoSEQ multiplex PCR, yet TCRdb's version contains in-frame clones alone and is incomplete. V and J calls and clone size are given by that table; D and trimming were obtained from the DNA. In the table there are around 200,000 clones, 80% to 90% of which are singletons. The sequencing sample was made of peripheral blood. This TCR was sampled from a man in his sixties with acute or convalescent COVID-19.

The CDR3 region has the DNA TGTGCCAGCAGCGCACCCACCGTTAGGGGCCAAGAGACCCAGTACTTC. It is translated as CASSAPTVRGQETQYF. The chain has TRBV7-9 and TRBJ2-5, with D perhaps TRBD1 (5 bases). The germline V and J ends were trimmed by 5 bases and 1 base, with 17 bases remaining between them. Germline loops: CDR1 SEHNR, CDR2 FQNEAQ (reference sequence). The CDR3 is 16 amino acids.